These 28 T cell receptor beta chains share one sample of origin, sequenced in a study of identical twins. TCRdb re-analysed the 5' RACE reads in MiXCR, keeping a single row per CDR3 protein. Of approximately 500,000 distinct CDR3 sequences in the sample, nearly 15% are singletons; the top ten hold less than 0.5%. This same sample was also part of a study on yellow fever vaccine responses in identical twins.

The sequencing input was CD4+ T cells sorted from blood. These receptors originate from a woman younger than 30 in good health.

The chain links TRBV5-4 to TRBJ2-1; 7 bases are a match to TRBD2. After removal of 4 bases from V and 2 bases from J, the junction contained 9 bases not matched to a gene. Per germline, CDR1 SGHNT and CDR2 YYREEE (reference sequence). CDR3 size: 16 residues. CDR3 in amino acids: CASSKLLAYTYNEQFF. CDR3 nucleotide sequence: TGTGCCAGCAGCAAGCTACTAGCGTATACCTACAATGAGCAGTTCTTC. Full variable domain (rest looked up from reference TRBV5-4 and TRBJ2-1): ETGVTQSPTHLIKTRGQQVTLRCSSQSGHNTVSWYQQALGQGPQFIFQYYREEENGRGNFPPRFSGLQFPNYSSELNVNALELDDSALYLCASSKLLAYTYNEQFFGPGTRLTVL.

This clonotype showed up just a few times. This chain links TRBV2 with TRBJ1-5; D possibly corresponds to TRBD1 (5 bases). V lost 6 bases and J 7 bases, leaving 13 bases between the germline ends. There are 13 residues in the CDR3. Per germline, CDR1 SNHLY and CDR2 FYNNEI. The CDR3 loop reads CASSEQEKQPQHF. CDR3 DNA sequence: TGTGCCAGCAGCGAACAGGAAAAGCAGCCCCAGCATTTT. The entire variable domain, with the rest obtained from reference TRBV2 and TRBJ1-5, is as follows: EPEVTQTPSHQVTQMGQEVILRCVPISNHLYFYWYRQILGQKVEFLVSFYNNEISEKSEIFDDQFSVERPDGSNFTLKIRSTKLEDSAMYFCASSEQEKQPQHFGDGTRLSIL.

The chain joins TRBV29-1 to TRBJ2-3, with 9 bases that match TRBD2. Losses at the gene ends were 7 bases for V and 2 bases for J; bases not matched to a gene: 4. The germline CDR1 and CDR2 sequences are SQVTM and ANQGSEA. This CDR3 comprises 13 residues. The chain's CDR3 is CSARTSATDTQYF. For the CDR3, the DNA is TGCAGCGCCAGGACTAGCGCCACAGATACGCAGTATTTT.

This chain joins TRBV19 and TRBJ1-1, with D uncertain. This CDR3 comprises 15 residues. Trimming left V 5 bases short and J 1 base short, with 14 bases between. Germline loops: CDR1 LNHDA, CDR2 SQIVND (reference sequence). CDR3 region: CASSPGRMGNTEAFF. CDR3 DNA sequence: TGTGCCAGTAGTCCGGGGAGGATGGGGAACACTGAAGCTTTCTTT.

The rearrangement joins TRBV25-1 to TRBJ1-2, with 9 bases identical to TRBD1. Germline CDR1 reads MGHDK; CDR2 reads SYGVNS. The CDR3 loop spans 13 amino acids. With 3 bases clipped from V and 9 bases from J, the junction kept 5 bases outside the gene matches. The CDR3 coding sequence is TGTGCCAGCAGTGATGGCGGGACAGGGAGCTACACCTTC. Translated: CASSDGGTGSYTF.

The rearrangement joins TRBV7-2 to TRBJ1-4; D gene uncertain. CDR1 and CDR2 (germline): SGHTA, FQGNSA. V lost 5 bases to trimming and J lost 0 bases, with 7 bases between them. This CDR3 comprises 14 residues. Here the CDR3 DNA reads TGTGCCAGCAGCACGTCCACAACTAATGAAAAACTGTTTTTT. Protein: CASSTSTTNEKLFF.

V gene TRBV7-9 combines with J gene TRBJ1-3; D might be TRBD1 (5 bases). CDR3 length: 15 residues. CDR1 is SEHNR and CDR2 is FQNEAQ in the germline V gene (reference sequence). V was pared by 5 bases and J by 3 bases, with 14 bases between. CDR3: CASSRGERDGNTIYF. CDR3 DNA sequence: TGTGCCAGCAGCAGGGGTGAGCGAGATGGAAACACCATATATTTT.

This clonotype was detected only a few times. V gene TRBV3-1 combines with J gene TRBJ2-1; no reliable D call. CDR1 is LGHDT, CDR2 YNNKEL, per germline (reference sequence). The CDR3 loop spans 14 amino acids. Deletions cut 0 bases from V and 2 bases from J, with 5 bases between. The CDR3 loop reads CASSQETTYNEQFF. CDR3 nucleotides: TGTGCCAGCAGCCAAGAAACTACCTACAATGAGCAGTTCTTC.

There are a few counts of this clonotype. This may be a read error, as it is one base from a much larger clone. In DNA, the CDR3 is TGCAGTGCTAGAATTCCGGCCCTCTTTTTCCCTGGGGCCAACGTCCTGACTTTC. The encoded protein is CSARIPALFFPGANVLTF. The J gene is TRBJ2-6, the V gene TRBV20-1; D is uncertain. Trimming removed 2 bases at V and 2 bases at J, with 19 bases between. The length of the CDR3 is 18 residues. CDR1 and CDR2 (germline): DFQATT, SNEGSKA (reference sequence).

This rearrangement joins TRBV10-3 to TRBJ1-1; TRBD1 agrees at 7 bases. The CDR3 length is 13 residues. Germline-derived CDR1 and CDR2 are ENHRY and SYGVKD. The V and J ends lost 10 bases and 3 bases, in that order; junction bases with no gene match: 8. The CDR3 sequence is CATRSGQHTEAFF. In DNA, the CDR3 is TGTGCCACGCGGTCGGGACAGCACACTGAAGCTTTCTTT.

The genes are TRBV20-1 and TRBJ2-3, with TRBD2 matching over 7 bases. Trimming removed 1 base from V and 4 bases from J; junction bases left unmatched: 5. This CDR3 is 14 amino acids long. The V gene's germline CDR1 is DFQATT and CDR2 SNEGSKA (reference sequence). The CDR3 loop reads CSARATSAPDTQYF. The CDR3 DNA reads as TGCAGTGCTAGAGCCACTAGCGCCCCAGATACGCAGTATTTT.

The V call is TRBV11-2, the J call TRBJ2-5; D gene unclear. Trimming removed 2 bases from V and 5 bases from J, with 9 bases in between. This CDR3 spans 13 amino acids. The germline gives CDR1 SGHAT, CDR2 FQNNGV. The DNA for the CDR3 is TGTGCCAGCAGCTTAAGCATTCGGGAGACCCAGTACTTC. This encodes CASSLSIRETQYF.

The genes are TRBV7-7 and TRBJ2-3, with 8 bases lining up with TRBD1. The germline CDR1 and CDR2 sequences are SSHAT and FNYEAQ (reference sequence). The length of the CDR3 is 15 residues. Losses at the gene ends were 5 bases for V and 6 bases for J; bases not matched to a gene: 10. The CDR3 reads CASSRGTGYSDTQYF. In nucleotides, the CDR3 is TGTGCCAGCAGCCGAGGGACAGGTTATTCCGATACGCAGTATTTT.

The genes are TRBV28 and TRBJ1-1; TRBD1 might be the D (5 bases). The CDR3 is made up of 17 amino acids. The V end was cut by 2 bases, the J end by 0 bases, with 16 bases between. From germline, CDR1 is MDHEN and CDR2 SYDVKM. The CDR3 nucleotides read TGTGCCAGCAGTTTAGTAAGAAAGGGGTTGATGAACACTGAAGCTTTCTTT. It specifies CASSLVRKGLMNTEAFF.

The V call is TRBV27, the J call TRBJ2-7, with 7 bases lining up with TRBD2. The CDR3 is 15 amino acids. Unmatched junction bases numbered 10, after V lost 6 bases and J lost 2 bases. Germline loops: CDR1 MNHEY, CDR2 SMNVEV (reference sequence). The CDR3 region is CASRQGTTATYEQYF. The CDR3 DNA reads as TGTGCCAGCAGGCAAGGGACTACCGCAACCTACGAGCAGTACTTC.

The genes are TRBV5-1 and TRBJ1-6, with TRBD1 matching 9 bases. Germline values: CDR1 SGHRS, CDR2 YFSETQ. The V gene end was trimmed by 4 bases and the J gene end by 6 bases; junction bases not matched to a gene: 5. This CDR3 has 15 amino acids. CDR3 nucleotides: TGCGCCAGCAGCCTAATGACAGGGGGTAATTCACCCCTCCACTTT. This encodes CASSLMTGGNSPLHF.

This clonotype came up many times. The chain uses TRBV20-1 and TRBJ2-3, with 8 bases matching TRBD2. In germline, CDR1 is DFQATT, CDR2 SNEGSKA (reference sequence). CDR3 length: 14 amino acids. The CDR3 loop reads CSGRTRLAFDTQYF. CDR3 nucleotides: TGCAGCGGACGAACCCGACTAGCGTTTGATACGCAGTATTTT.

This clonotype was counted a few times. V and J are TRBV7-9 and TRBJ2-3; 9 bases align to TRBD2. The length of the CDR3 is 15 residues. From germline, CDR1 is SEHNR and CDR2 FQNEAQ (reference sequence). Unmatched junction bases numbered 5, after V lost 5 bases and J lost 2 bases. CDR3 residues: CASSPLAGNTDTQYF. The CDR3 DNA reads as TGTGCCAGCAGCCCTCTAGCGGGGAACACAGATACGCAGTATTTT.

V usage is TRBV4-2 and J usage is TRBJ1-1; perhaps TRBD1 as D (6 bases). Trimming pared 4 bases from V and 1 base from J, leaving 16 bases between. The CDR3 has 16 residues. CDR1 and CDR2 from the germline V gene are LGHNA and YNFKEQ. CDR3 sequence: CASSLDVQGPNTEAFF. As DNA, the CDR3 is TGTGCCAGCAGCCTAGACGTGCAGGGGCCGAACACTGAAGCTTTCTTT.

The chain uses TRBV5-1 and TRBJ1-1; D call uncertain. Trimming left V 1 base short and J 3 bases short, with 13 bases between. Germline V gene lookup returns CDR1 SGHRS and CDR2 YFSETQ. The CDR3 length is 15 residues. CDR3 bases: TGCGCCAGCAGCTTGCGGGGTCTGGAGGACACTGAAGCTTTCTTT. It codes for CASSLRGLEDTEAFF.

The V call is TRBV5-6, the J call TRBJ2-5, with TRBD2 identical over 16 bases. CDR1 SGHDT and CDR2 YYEEEE come from the germline V gene. This CDR3 spans 18 amino acids. The V segment lost 4 bases and the J segment 5 bases; nucleotides outside the gene matches: 11. CDR3 residues: CASSAGLAGGLTRETQYF. CDR3 bases: TGTGCCAGCAGCGCGGGACTAGCGGGAGGGTTGACGAGGGAGACCCAGTACTTC.

This clonotype was recorded a few times. The chain joins TRBV5-1 to TRBJ2-7; 7 positions match TRBD2. Per germline, CDR1 SGHRS and CDR2 YFSETQ. The CDR3 consists of 15 residues. V was pared by 4 bases and J by 6 bases, with 13 bases of the junction left unmatched. CDR3 DNA sequence: TGCGCCAGCAGCCCCCAGACGACTAGCAGCTCCGAGCAGTACTTC. Translated: CASSPQTTSSSEQYF.

In this sample, this clonotype turned up a few times. The V gene is TRBV12-3 or TRBV12-4, the J gene TRBJ1-3, with D uncertain. The V and J ends lost 3 bases and 5 bases respectively, with 11 bases between them. The CDR3 has 14 amino acids. In DNA, the CDR3 is TGTGCCAGCAGTTTGGAGGGTTTCAGAAACACCATATATTTT. It translates to CASSLEGFRNTIYF.

Only a few counts were recorded for this clonotype. The CDR3 DNA reads as TGTGCCACCAGCAGCCCCGTCGGCTATGGCTACACCTTC. Its protein product is CATSSPVGYGYTF. The chain recombines TRBV15 with TRBJ1-2; no definite D call. Germline V gene data show CDR1 as LNHNV and CDR2 as YYDKDF (reference sequence). The CDR3 is 13 residues long. V was cut by 3 bases and J by 4 bases, with 9 bases left in between. Full variable domain (outside the CDR3, taken from reference TRBV15 and TRBJ1-2): DAMVIQNPRYQVTQFGKPVTLSCSQTLNHNVMYWYQQKSSQAPKLLFHYYDKDFNNEADTPDNFQSRRPNTSFCFLDIRSPGLGDTAMYLCATSSPVGYGYTFGSGTRLTVV.

The chain has TRBV12-3 or TRBV12-4 and TRBJ2-1, with TRBD2 matching over 15 bases. The CDR3 is made up of 15 amino acids. J was trimmed by 9 bases and V by 7 bases; bases with no gene match: 7. CDR3 protein: CASTGLAGGTGEQFF. In nucleotides, the CDR3 is TGTGCCAGCACTGGACTAGCGGGGGGGACGGGTGAGCAGTTCTTC.

The chain is built from TRBV24-1 and TRBJ2-5, with 10 bases matching TRBD2. Germline values: CDR1 KGHDR, CDR2 SFDVKD. The V gene end was trimmed by 5 bases and the J gene end by 1 base; junction bases not matched to a gene: 3. This CDR3 has 15 residues. CDR3 amino acids: CATSGLAGIQETQYF. DNA of the CDR3: TGTGCCACCAGTGGACTAGCGGGTATCCAAGAGACCCAGTACTTC.

In this sample, this clonotype turned up many times. V usage is TRBV29-1 and J usage is TRBJ2-3, with TRBD2 matching over 8 bases. V shed 6 bases, J shed 1 base, and the junction held 6 bases outside the gene matches. The CDR3 spans 14 residues. Looked up from germline, CDR1 is SQVTM and CDR2 is ANQGSEA. The chain's CDR3 is CSVNVGRGTDTQYF. In DNA, the CDR3 is TGCAGCGTCAATGTCGGGAGGGGCACAGATACGCAGTATTTT.

The genes are TRBV20-1 and TRBJ2-1; the match to TRBD2 covers 9 bases. Germline values: CDR1 DFQATT, CDR2 SNEGSKA (reference sequence). CDR3 length equals 16 residues. With 2 bases clipped from V and 7 bases from J, the junction kept 12 bases outside the gene matches. The CDR3 sequence is CSARMRGGMGENEQFF. The DNA for the CDR3 is TGCAGTGCTAGAATGCGGGGGGGCATGGGAGAAAATGAGCAGTTCTTC.